This entry lists 16 T cell receptor beta chains sequenced from one sample in a study of cytomegalovirus exposure and HLA in healthy donors. Both 60 Vbeta primers and 13 Jbeta primers went into the PCR. TCRdb's copy holds only in-frame clones and misses some; the assay was immunoSEQ multiplex PCR. Found here are approximately 180,000 clones, around 82% of them singletons; the top ten hold about 1.7%. The sample consisted of PBMCs. Receptor source: a man aged 18 to 30 in good health and CMV-seronegative.

The CDR3 spells CAITPSGSTGELFF. The CDR3 DNA is TGTGCCATCACCCCTAGCGGGAGTACCGGGGAGCTGTTTTTT. V gene TRBV10-3 combines with J gene TRBJ2-2, with TRBD2 matching over 10 bases. CDR1 is ENHRY and CDR2 is SYGVKD in the germline V gene. Germline trimming cut 7 bases from V and 5 bases from J; bases unmatched to any gene: 4. There are 14 residues in the CDR3.

CDR3 sequence reads: CASTFLRGGEQFF. The CDR3 DNA reads TGTGCCAGCACCTTCCTGCGGGGTGGGGAGCAGTTCTTC. The gene calls are TRBV7-9 and TRBJ2-1; D is possibly TRBD2 (6 bases). Germline CDR1 reads SEHNR; CDR2 reads FQNEAQ (reference sequence). Between the trimmed V and J ends, which lost 7 bases and 10 bases, there was a span of 17 bases. The CDR3 totals 13 residues.

This chain connects TRBV11-3 to TRBJ2-1; 7 bases agree with TRBD1. CDR1 is SGHNT and CDR2 is YENEEA in the germline V gene. V trimming: 5 bases; J trimming: 3 bases; junction bases outside the gene matches: 7. The CDR3 contains 15 residues. The CDR3 region is CASSPRGLGYNEQFF. The CDR3 DNA reads as TGTGCCAGCAGCCCGAGGGGGCTGGGCTACAATGAGCAGTTCTTC.

This chain joins TRBV7-2 and TRBJ2-1; D gene ambiguous. CDR1 is SGHTA, CDR2 FQGNSA, per germline. CDR3 length: 13 amino acids. The V and J ends lost 5 bases and 5 bases respectively, with 10 bases between them. The CDR3: CASSLTVDNEQFF. In DNA form, the CDR3 reads TGTGCCAGCAGCCTAACCGTTGACAATGAGCAGTTCTTC.

The table lists this clone with a count of one. This rearrangement joins TRBV27 to TRBJ2-5; D possibly corresponds to TRBD2 (5 bases). The length of the CDR3 is 11 residues. CDR1 and CDR2 (germline): MNHEY, SMNVEV (reference sequence). Trimming took 8 bases from V and 8 from J, leaving 12 bases between them. In DNA form, the CDR3 reads TGTGCCAGCGATGGAGGTAAAACCCAGTACTTC. It codes for CASDGGKTQYF.

This chain joins TRBV28 and TRBJ1-1, with 7 bases matching TRBD1. Germline-derived CDR1 and CDR2 are MDHEN and SYDVKM. This CDR3 is 15 amino acids long. Trimming took 5 bases from V and 6 from J; bases not matched to a gene: 12. The CDR3 nucleotides read TGTGCCAGCAGTATAATAACAGGGGTCGGCGCTGAAGCTTTCTTT. Its protein product is CASSIITGVGAEAFF.

This sequence joins TRBV7-9 and TRBJ2-6; 8 bases align to TRBD1. Germline values: CDR1 SEHNR, CDR2 FQNEAQ (reference sequence). The CDR3 loop spans 16 amino acids. Trimming at V came to 3 bases and at J to 0 bases, leaving 1 base not matched to a gene. This CDR3 reads CASSLTGASGANVLTF. The CDR3 region has the DNA TGTGCCAGCAGCTTGACAGGGGCCTCTGGGGCCAACGTCCTGACTTTC.

V gene TRBV12-5 combines with J gene TRBJ1-6; D remains unclear. The germline gives CDR1 LGHNT, CDR2 FRNRAP. The V end lost 1 base, the J end lost 0 bases, and 13 bases lay between the germline ends. The CDR3 is made up of 18 amino acids. The CDR3, as DNA: TGTGCTAGTGGTTTGGCGGGGAGGACGAGCTCCTATAATTCACCCCTCCACTTT. Its translation is CASGLAGRTSSYNSPLHF.

This chain uses TRBV5-1 with TRBJ1-1, with D possibly TRBD1 on 6 matching bases. This CDR3 contains 14 residues. The ends were cut back, 3 bases at V and 3 bases at J, with 12 bases in the middle. Germline V gives CDR1 SGHRS, CDR2 YFSETQ. DNA of the CDR3: TGCGCCAGCAGCTCAGGGGTGGGGTACACTGAAGCTTTCTTT. Amino acids: CASSSGVGYTEAFF.

The chain recombines TRBV5-6 with TRBJ2-5, with TRBD1 as a possible D gene (5 bases). Germline V gene data show CDR1 as SGHDT and CDR2 as YYEEEE. The CDR3 covers 15 residues. The V end was cut by 4 bases, the J end by 2 bases, with 15 bases between. CDR3 protein: CASSSLMAGQETQYF. As DNA, the CDR3 is TGTGCCAGCAGCAGCCTAATGGCAGGGCAAGAGACCCAGTACTTC.

V usage is TRBV5-6 and J usage is TRBJ2-7, with D hard to call. V was shortened by 4 bases and J by 6 bases, with 11 bases between the two germline ends. Germline CDR1 reads SGHDT; CDR2 reads YYEEEE. This CDR3 spans 12 amino acids. CDR3 amino acids: CASSNYPGEQYF. CDR3 sequence (DNA): TGTGCCAGCAGCAATTACCCCGGCGAGCAGTACTTC.

The rearrangement uses TRBV6-1 and TRBJ2-2; 7 nucleotides match TRBD1. This CDR3 has 16 residues. The germline CDR1 and CDR2 sequences are MNHNS and SASEGT. After removal of 3 bases from V and 7 bases from J, the junction contained 11 bases not matched to a gene. The DNA of the CDR3 is TGTGCCAGCAGTGATATCGACAGGGTGTGGAGCGGGGAGCTGTTTTTT. The encoded protein is CASSDIDRVWSGELFF.

A single count supports this clone. The V call is TRBV7-3, the J call TRBJ2-2; 12 bases agree with TRBD2. V shed 5 bases, J shed 7 bases, and the junction held 8 bases outside the gene matches. Germline-derived CDR1 and CDR2 are SGHTA and FQGTGA. The CDR3 loop spans 16 amino acids. CDR3 in amino acids: CASSTPGLAGFGELFF. CDR3 DNA: TGTGCCAGCAGCACCCCGGGACTAGCGGGTTTCGGGGAGCTGTTTTTT.

This chain connects TRBV20-1 to TRBJ2-3, with D hard to call. The CDR3 totals 11 residues. V was shortened by 1 base and J by 4 bases, with 3 bases between the two germline ends. CDR1 and CDR2 from the germline V gene are DFQATT and SNEGSKA (reference sequence). The CDR3 sequence is CSARVSDTQYF. Written as DNA, the CDR3 is TGCAGTGCTAGAGTATCAGATACGCAGTATTTT.

The V and J genes are TRBV5-4 and TRBJ1-1; D is unresolved. Trimming took 1 base from V and 3 from J, leaving 19 bases between them. The CDR3 loop spans 17 amino acids. Germline CDR1 is SGHNT and CDR2 is YYREEE (reference sequence). The CDR3 DNA follows: TGTGCCAGCAGCTTGTGGCCGGAGGACCTGGAGGACACTGAAGCTTTCTTT. Its translation is CASSLWPEDLEDTEAFF.

This clone was seen a few times. The V and J genes are TRBV4-2 and TRBJ1-4, with D hard to call. The CDR3 totals 18 residues. V lost 0 bases and J 6 bases, leaving 20 bases between the germline ends. CDR1 and CDR2 (germline): LGHNA, YNFKEQ. This CDR3 is CASSQEPTKRGRHEKLFF. As DNA, the CDR3 is TGTGCCAGCAGCCAAGAACCCACAAAGCGGGGTAGGCATGAAAAACTGTTTTTT.